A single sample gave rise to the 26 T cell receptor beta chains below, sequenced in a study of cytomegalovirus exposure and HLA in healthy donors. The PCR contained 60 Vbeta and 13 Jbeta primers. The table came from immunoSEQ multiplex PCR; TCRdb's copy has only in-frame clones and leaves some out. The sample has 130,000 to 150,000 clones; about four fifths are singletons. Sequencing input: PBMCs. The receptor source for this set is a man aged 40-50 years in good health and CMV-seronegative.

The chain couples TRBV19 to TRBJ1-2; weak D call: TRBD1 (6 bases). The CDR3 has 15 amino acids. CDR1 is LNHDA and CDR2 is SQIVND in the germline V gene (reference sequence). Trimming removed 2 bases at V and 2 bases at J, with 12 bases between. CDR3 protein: CASSIQGGGNYGYTF. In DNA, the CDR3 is TGTGCCAGTAGTATACAAGGGGGGGGAAACTATGGCTACACCTTC.

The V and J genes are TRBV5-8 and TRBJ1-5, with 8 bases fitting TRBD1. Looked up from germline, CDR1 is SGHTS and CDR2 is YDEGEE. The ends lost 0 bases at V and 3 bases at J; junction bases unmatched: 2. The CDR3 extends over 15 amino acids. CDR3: CASSLGTGPNQPQHF. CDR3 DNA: TGTGCCAGCAGCTTGGGGACAGGGCCCAATCAGCCCCAGCATTTT.

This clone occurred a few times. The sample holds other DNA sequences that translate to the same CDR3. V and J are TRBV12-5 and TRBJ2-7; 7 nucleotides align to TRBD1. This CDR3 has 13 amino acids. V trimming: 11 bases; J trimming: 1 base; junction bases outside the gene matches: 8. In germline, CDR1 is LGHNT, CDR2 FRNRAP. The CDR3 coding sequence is TGTGCTTCAGGTGGGGACAGATCCTACGAGCAGTACTTC. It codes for CASGGDRSYEQYF.

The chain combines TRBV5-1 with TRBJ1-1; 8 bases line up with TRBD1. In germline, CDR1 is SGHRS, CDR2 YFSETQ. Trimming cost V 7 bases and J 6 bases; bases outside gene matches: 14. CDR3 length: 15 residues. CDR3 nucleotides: TGCGCCAGCGCGGACAGGGCTAATGTTATGGCTGAAGCTTTCTTT. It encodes CASADRANVMAEAFF.

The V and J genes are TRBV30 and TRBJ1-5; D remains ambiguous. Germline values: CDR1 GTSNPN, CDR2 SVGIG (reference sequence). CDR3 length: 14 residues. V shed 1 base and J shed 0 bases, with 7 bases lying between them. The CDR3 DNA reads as TGTGCCTGGAGTGACAATTTTAGCAATCAGCCCCAGCATTTT. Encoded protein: CAWSDNFSNQPQHF.

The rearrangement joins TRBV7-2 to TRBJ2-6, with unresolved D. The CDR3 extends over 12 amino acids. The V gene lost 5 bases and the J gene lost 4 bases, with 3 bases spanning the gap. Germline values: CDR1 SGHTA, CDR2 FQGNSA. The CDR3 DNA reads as TGTGCCAGCAGCCGGGGGGCCAACGTCCTGACTTTC. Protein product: CASSRGANVLTF.

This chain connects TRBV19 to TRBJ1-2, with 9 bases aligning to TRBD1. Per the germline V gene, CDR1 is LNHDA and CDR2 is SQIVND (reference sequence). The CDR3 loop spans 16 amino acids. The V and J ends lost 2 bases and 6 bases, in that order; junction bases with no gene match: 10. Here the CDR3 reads CASSIQKGQGRDGYTF. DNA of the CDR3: TGTGCCAGTAGTATACAGAAAGGACAGGGGAGGGATGGCTACACCTTC.

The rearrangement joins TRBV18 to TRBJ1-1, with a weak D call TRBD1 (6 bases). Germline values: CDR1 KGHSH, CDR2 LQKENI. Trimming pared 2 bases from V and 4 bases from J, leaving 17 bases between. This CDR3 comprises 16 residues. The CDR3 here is CASSPNSQGIGTEAFF. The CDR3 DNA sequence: TGTGCCAGCTCACCAAATTCCCAGGGGATTGGCACTGAAGCTTTCTTT. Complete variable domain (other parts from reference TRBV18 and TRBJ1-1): NAGVMQNPRHLVRRRGQEARLRCSPMKGHSHVYWYRQLPEEGLKFMVYLQKENIIDESGMPKERFSAEFPKEGPSILRIQQVVRGDSAAYFCASSPNSQGIGTEAFFGQGTRLTVV.

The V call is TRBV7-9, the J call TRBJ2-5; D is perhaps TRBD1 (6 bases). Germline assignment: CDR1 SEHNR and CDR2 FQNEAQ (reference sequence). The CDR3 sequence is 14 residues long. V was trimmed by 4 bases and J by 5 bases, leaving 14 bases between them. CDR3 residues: CASSSGQNRETQYF. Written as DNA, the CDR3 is TGTGCCAGCAGCTCGGGACAAAATAGGGAGACCCAGTACTTC. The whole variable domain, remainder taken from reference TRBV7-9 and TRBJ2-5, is DTGVSQNPRHKITKRGQNVTFRCDPISEHNRLYWYRQTLGQGPEFLTYFQNEAQLEKSRLLSDRFSAERPKGSFSTLEIQRTEQGDSAMYLCASSSGQNRETQYFGPGTRLLVL.

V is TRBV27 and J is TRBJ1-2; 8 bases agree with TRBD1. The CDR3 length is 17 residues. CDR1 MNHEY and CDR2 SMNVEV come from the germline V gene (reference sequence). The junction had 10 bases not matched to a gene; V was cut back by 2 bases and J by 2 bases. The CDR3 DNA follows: TGTGCCAGCAGTTTAGCTGGGCAGGGGGCCGGGAACTATGGCTACACCTTC. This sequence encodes CASSLAGQGAGNYGYTF.

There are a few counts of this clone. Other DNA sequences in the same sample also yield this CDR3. The CDR3 bases are TGTGCCAGCAGTGAAGGCGGGGGGGCCCGCGAGCAGTACTTC. Its translation: CASSEGGGAREQYF. This chain links TRBV6-4 with TRBJ2-7; 9 nucleotides line up with TRBD2. V trimming: 3 bases; J trimming: 6 bases; junction bases outside the gene matches: 6. The CDR3 is made up of 14 amino acids. Germline V gene sequence: CDR1 MRHNA, CDR2 SNTAGT.

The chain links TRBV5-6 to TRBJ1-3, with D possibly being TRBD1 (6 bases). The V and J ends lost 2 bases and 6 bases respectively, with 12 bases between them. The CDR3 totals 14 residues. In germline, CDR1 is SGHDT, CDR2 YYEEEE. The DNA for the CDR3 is TGTGCCAGCAGCTTCACAGGGTTCGCAAACACCATATATTTT. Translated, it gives CASSFTGFANTIYF.

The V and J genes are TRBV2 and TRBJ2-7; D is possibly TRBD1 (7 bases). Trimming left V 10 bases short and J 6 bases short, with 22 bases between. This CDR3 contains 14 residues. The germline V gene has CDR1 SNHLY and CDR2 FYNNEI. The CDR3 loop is CATRLDRVFPEQYF. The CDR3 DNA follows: TGTGCCACACGACTAGACAGGGTTTTTCCCGAGCAGTACTTC.

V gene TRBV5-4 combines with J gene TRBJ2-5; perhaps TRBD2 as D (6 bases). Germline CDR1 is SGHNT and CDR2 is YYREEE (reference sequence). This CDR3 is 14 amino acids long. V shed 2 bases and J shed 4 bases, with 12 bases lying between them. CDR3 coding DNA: TGTGCCAGCAGCTTCAAAGACGGGGGAGAGACCCAGTACTTC. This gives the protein CASSFKDGGETQYF. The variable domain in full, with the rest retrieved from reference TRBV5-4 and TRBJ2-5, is ETGVTQSPTHLIKTRGQQVTLRCSSQSGHNTVSWYQQALGQGPQFIFQYYREEENGRGNFPPRFSGLQFPNYSSELNVNALELDDSALYLCASSFKDGGETQYFGPGTRLLVL.

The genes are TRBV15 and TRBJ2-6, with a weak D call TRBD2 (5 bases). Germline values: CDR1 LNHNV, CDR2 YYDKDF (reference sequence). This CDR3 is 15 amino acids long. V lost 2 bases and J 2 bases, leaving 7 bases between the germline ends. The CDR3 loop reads CATSRPRAGANVLTF. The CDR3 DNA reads TGTGCCACCAGCAGACCGCGGGCTGGGGCCAACGTCCTGACTTTC.

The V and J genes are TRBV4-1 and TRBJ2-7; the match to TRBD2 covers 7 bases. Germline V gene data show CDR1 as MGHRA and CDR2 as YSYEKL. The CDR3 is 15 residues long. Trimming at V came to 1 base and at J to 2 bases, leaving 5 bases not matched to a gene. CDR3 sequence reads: CASSQVERDPYEQYF. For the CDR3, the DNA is TGCGCCAGCAGCCAAGTGGAGCGGGATCCCTACGAGCAGTACTTC.

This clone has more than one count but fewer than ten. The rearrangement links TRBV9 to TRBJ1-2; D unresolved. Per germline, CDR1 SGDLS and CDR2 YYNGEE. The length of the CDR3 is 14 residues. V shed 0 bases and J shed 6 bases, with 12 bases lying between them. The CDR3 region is CASSVAAGLDGYTF. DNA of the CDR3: TGTGCCAGCAGCGTAGCCGCCGGTCTTGATGGCTACACCTTC.

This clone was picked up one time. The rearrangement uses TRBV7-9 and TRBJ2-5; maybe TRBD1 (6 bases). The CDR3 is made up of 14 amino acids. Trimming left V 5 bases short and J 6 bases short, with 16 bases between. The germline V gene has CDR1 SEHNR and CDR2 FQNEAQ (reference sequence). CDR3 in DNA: TGTGCCAGCAGCCCTCCCCAGGACAGTAAGACCCAGTACTTC. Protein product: CASSPPQDSKTQYF.

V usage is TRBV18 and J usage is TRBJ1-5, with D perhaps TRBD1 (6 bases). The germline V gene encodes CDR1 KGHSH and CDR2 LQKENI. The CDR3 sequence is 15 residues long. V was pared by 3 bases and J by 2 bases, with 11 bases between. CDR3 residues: CASSPQGYGNQPQHF. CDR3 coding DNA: TGTGCCAGCTCACCCCAGGGGTATGGCAATCAGCCCCAGCATTTT.

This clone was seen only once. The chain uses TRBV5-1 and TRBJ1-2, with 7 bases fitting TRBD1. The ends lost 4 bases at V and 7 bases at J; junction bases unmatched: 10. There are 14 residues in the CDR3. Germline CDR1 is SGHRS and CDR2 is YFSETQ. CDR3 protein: CASSPTDRVGGYTF. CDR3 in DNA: TGCGCCAGCAGCCCCACTGACAGGGTGGGTGGCTACACCTTC.

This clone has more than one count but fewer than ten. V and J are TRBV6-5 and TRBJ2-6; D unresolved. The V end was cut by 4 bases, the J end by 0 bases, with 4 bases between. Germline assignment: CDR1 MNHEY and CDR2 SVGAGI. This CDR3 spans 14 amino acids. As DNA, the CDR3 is TGTGCCAGCAGTTCGGGCTCTGGGGCCAACGTCCTGACTTTC. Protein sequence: CASSSGSGANVLTF.

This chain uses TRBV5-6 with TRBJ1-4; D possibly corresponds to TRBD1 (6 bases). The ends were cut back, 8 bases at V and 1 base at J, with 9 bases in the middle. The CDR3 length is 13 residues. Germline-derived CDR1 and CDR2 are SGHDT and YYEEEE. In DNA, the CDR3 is TGTGCCAGTCAGACAGGAACTAATGAAAAACTGTTTTTT. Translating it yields CASQTGTNEKLFF.

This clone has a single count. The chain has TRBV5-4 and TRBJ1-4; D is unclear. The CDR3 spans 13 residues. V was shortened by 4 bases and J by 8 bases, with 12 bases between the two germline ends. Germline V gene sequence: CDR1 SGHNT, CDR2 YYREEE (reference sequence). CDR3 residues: CASSQSIEEKLFF. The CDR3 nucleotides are TGTGCCAGCAGCCAAAGTATAGAGGAAAAACTGTTTTTT.

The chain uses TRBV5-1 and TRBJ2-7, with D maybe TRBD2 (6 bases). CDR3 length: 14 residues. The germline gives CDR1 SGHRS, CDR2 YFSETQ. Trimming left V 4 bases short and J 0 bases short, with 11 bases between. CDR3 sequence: CASSRDGSSYEQYF. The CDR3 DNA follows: TGCGCCAGCAGCCGGGACGGGAGCTCCTACGAGCAGTACTTC.

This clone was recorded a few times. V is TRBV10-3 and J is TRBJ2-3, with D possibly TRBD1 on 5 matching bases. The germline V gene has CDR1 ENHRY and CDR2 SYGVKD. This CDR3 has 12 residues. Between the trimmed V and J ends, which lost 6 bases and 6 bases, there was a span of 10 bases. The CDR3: CAIRGQGDTQYF. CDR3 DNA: TGTGCCATCAGGGGGCAAGGTGATACGCAGTATTTT.

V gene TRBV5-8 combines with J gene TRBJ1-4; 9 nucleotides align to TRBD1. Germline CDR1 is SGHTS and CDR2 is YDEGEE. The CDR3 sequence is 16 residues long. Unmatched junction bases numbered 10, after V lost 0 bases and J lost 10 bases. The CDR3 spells CASSLGDRDRASKLFF. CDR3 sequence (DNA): TGTGCCAGCAGCTTGGGGGACCGGGACAGGGCGTCAAAACTGTTTTTT.